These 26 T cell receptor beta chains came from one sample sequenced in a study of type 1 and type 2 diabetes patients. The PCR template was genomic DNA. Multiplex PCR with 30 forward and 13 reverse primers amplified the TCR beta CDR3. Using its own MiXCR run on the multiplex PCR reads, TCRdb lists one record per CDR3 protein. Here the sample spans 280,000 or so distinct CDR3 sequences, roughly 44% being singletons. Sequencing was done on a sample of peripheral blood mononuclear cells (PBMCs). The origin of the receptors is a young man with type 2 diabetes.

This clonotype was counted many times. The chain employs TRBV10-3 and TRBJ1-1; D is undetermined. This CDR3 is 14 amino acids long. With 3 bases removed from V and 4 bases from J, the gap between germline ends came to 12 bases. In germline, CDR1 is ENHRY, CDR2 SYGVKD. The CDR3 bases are TGTGCCATCAGTGATACGGGGTCGAGCACTGAAGCTTTCTTT. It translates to CAISDTGSSTEAFF.

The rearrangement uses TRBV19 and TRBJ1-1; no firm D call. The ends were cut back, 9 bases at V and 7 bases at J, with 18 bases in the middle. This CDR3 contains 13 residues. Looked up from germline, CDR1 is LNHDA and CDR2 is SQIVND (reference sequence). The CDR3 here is CASSFYGDGEAFF. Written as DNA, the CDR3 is TGTGCCAGCAGCTTTTATGGTGACGGTGAAGCTTTCTTT.

As DNA, the CDR3 is TGTGCCTCCAGGGGCCCCCTAGCTCCGGACGGGGAGCTGTTTTTT. Amino acids: CASRGPLAPDGELFF. The V call is TRBV10-3, the J call TRBJ2-2; TRBD1 is a possible D gene (6 bases). The germline gives CDR1 ENHRY, CDR2 SYGVKD. The CDR3 contains 15 residues. V was pared by 11 bases and J by 7 bases, with 23 bases between.

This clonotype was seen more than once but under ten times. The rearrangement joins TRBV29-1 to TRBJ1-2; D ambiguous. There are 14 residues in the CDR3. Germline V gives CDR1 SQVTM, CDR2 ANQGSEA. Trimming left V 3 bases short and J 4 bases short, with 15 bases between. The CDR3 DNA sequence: TGCAGCGTTGAGCGTCAGGAGGAGACCTATGGCTACACCTTC. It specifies CSVERQEETYGYTF. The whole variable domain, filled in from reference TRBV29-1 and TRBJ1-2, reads SAVISQKPSRDICQRGTSLTIQCQVDSQVTMMFWYRQQPGQSLTLIATANQGSEATYESGFVIDKFPISRPNLTFSTLTVSNMSPEDSSIYLCSVERQEETYGYTFGSGTRLTVV.

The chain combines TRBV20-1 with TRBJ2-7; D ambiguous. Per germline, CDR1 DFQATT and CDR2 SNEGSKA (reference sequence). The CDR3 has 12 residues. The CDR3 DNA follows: TGCAGCGGAGCCGACCCGGCTCGCGGGCAGTACTTC. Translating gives CSGADPARGQYF.

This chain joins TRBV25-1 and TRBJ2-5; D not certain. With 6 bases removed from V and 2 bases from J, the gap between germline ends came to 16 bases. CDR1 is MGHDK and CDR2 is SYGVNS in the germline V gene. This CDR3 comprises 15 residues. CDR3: CASSRTGVGQETQYF. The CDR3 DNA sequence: TGTGCCAGCAGCCGAACTGGGGTAGGTCAAGAGACCCAGTACTTC.

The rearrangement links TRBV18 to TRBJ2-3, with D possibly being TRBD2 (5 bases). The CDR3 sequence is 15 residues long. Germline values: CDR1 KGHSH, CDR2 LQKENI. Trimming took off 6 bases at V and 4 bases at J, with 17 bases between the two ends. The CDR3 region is CASSSGLLPADTQYF. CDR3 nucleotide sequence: TGTGCCAGCTCCTCCGGACTCCTCCCAGCAGATACGCAGTATTTT.

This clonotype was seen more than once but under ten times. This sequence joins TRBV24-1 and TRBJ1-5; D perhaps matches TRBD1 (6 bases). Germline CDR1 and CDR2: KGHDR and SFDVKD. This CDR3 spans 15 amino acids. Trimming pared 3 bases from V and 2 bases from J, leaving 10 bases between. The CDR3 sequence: CATSDPRQGNQPQHF. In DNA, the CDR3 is TGTGCCACCAGTGATCCGAGACAGGGCAATCAGCCCCAGCATTTT.

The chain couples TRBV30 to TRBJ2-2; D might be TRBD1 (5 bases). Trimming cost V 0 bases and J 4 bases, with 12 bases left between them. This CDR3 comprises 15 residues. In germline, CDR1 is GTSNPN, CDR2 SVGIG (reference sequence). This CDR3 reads CAWSVGVGATGELFF. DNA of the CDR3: TGTGCCTGGAGTGTAGGGGTAGGGGCCACCGGGGAGCTGTTTTTT. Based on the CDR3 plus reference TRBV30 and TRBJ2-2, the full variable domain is SQTIHQWPATLVQPVGSPLSLECTVEGTSNPNLYWYRQAAGRGLQLLFYSVGIGQISSEVPQNLSASRPQDRQFILSSKKLLLSDSGFYLCAWSVGVGATGELFFGEGSRLTVL.

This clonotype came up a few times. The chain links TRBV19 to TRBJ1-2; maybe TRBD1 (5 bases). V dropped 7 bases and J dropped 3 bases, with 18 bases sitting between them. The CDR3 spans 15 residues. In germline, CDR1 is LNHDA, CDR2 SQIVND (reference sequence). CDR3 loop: CASTGGRQPHYGYTF. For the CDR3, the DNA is TGTGCCAGTACGGGGGGGAGGCAACCACACTATGGCTACACCTTC.

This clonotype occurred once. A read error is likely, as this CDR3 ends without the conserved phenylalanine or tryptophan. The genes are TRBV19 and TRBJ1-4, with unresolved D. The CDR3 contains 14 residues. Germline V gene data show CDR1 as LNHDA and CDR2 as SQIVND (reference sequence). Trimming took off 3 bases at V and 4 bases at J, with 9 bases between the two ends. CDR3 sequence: CASSMQEFNEKLFL. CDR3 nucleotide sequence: TGTGCCAGTAGTATGCAGGAATTTAATGAAAAACTGTTTCTT.

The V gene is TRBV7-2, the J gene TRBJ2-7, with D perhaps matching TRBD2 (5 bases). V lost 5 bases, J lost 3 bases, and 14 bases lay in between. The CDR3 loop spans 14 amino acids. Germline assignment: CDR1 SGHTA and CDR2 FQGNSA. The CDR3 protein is CASSQEGEIYEQYF. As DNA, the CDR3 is TGTGCCAGCAGCCAAGAGGGCGAGATCTACGAGCAGTACTTC.

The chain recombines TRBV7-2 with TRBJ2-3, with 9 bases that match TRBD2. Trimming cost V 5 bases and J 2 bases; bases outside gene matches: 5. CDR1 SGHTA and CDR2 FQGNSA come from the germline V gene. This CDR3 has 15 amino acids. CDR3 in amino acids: CASSGLAGYTDTQYF. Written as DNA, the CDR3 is TGTGCCAGCAGCGGGCTAGCGGGGTACACAGATACGCAGTATTTT.

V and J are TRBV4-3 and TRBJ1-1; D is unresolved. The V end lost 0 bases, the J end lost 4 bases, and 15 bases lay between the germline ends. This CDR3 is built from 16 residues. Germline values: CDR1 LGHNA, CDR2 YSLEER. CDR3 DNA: TGCGCCAGCAGCCAAGATGCGGCAGATAGGAGCACTGAAGCTTTCTTT. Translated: CASSQDAADRSTEAFF.

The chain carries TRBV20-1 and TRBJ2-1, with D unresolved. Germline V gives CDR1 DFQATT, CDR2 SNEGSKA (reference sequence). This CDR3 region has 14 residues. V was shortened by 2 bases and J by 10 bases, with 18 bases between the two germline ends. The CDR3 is CSARTWEGFREQFF. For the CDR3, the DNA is TGCAGTGCTAGAACGTGGGAAGGATTTAGGGAGCAGTTCTTC.

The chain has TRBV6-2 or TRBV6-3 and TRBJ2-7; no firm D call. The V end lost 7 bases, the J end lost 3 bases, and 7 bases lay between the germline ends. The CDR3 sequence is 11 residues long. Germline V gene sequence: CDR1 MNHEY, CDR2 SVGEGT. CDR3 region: CASTFNYEQYF. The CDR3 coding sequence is TGTGCCAGCACCTTTAACTACGAGCAGTACTTC.

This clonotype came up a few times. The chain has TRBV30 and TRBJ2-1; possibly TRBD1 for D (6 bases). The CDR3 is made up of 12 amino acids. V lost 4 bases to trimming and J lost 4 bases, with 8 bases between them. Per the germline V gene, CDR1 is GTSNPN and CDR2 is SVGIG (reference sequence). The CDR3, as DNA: TGTGCCTGGACAGGGGATTACAATGAGCAGTTCTTC. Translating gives CAWTGDYNEQFF.

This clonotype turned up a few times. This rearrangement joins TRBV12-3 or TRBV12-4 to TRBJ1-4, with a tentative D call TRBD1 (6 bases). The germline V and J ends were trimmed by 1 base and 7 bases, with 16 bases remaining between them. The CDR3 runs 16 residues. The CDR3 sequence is CASSLGLRDMGEKLFF. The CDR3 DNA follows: TGTGCCAGCAGTTTAGGATTAAGGGACATGGGTGAAAAACTGTTTTTT.

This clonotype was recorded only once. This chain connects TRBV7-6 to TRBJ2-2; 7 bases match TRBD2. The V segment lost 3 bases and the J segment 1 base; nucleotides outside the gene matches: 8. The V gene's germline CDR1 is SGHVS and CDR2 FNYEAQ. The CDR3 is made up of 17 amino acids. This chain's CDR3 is CASSLEGRERNTGELFF. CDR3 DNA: TGTGCCAGCAGCTTGGAGGGGAGGGAGCGGAACACCGGGGAGCTGTTTTTT.

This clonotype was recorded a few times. CDR3 bases: TGTGCCAGTAAGGGCAGCGCCATTTTAACTAGCTCCTACGAGCAGTACTTC. Translation: CASKGSAILTSSYEQYF. The chain employs TRBV19 and TRBJ2-7; D may be TRBD2 (5 bases). This CDR3 is 17 amino acids long. The germline gives CDR1 LNHDA, CDR2 SQIVND (reference sequence). V was clipped by 7 bases and J by 0 bases, with 22 bases between them.

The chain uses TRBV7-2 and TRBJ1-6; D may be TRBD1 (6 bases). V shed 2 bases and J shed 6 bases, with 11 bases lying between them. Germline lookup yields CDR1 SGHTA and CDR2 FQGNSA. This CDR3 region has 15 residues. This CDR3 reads CASSLRAGVNSPLHF. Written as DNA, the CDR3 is TGTGCCAGCAGCTTAAGGGCAGGGGTTAATTCACCCCTCCACTTT.

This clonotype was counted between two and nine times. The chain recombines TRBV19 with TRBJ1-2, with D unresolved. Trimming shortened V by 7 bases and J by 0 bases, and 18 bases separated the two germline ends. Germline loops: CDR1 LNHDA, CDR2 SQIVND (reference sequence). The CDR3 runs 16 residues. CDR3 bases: TGTGCCAGTACCAATCTCCAAATCGGGGCTAACTATGGCTACACCTTC. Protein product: CASTNLQIGANYGYTF.

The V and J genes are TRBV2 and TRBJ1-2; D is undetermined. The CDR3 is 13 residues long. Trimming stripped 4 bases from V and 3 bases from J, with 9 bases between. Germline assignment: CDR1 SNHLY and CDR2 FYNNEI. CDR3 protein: CASSVDEHYGYTF. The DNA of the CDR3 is TGTGCCAGCAGTGTAGACGAACACTATGGCTACACCTTC.

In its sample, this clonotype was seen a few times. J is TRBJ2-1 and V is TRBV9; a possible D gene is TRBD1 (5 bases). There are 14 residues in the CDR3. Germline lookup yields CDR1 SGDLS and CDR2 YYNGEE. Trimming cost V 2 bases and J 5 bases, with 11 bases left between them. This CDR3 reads CASSVATVDNEQFF. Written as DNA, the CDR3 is TGTGCCAGCAGCGTCGCGACAGTAGACAATGAGCAGTTCTTC. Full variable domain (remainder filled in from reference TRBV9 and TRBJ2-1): DSGVTQTPKHLITATGQRVTLRCSPRSGDLSVYWYQQSLDQGLQFLIQYYNGEERAKGNILERFSAQQFPDLHSELNLSSLELGDSALYFCASSVATVDNEQFFGPGTRLTVL.

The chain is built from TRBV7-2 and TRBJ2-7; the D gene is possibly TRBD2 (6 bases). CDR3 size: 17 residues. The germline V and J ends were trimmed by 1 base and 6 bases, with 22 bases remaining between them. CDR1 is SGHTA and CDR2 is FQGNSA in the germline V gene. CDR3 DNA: TGTGCCAGCAGCTTAGTGGCGGCCCCGGCGGGGAGACGCGAGCAGTACTTC. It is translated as CASSLVAAPAGRREQYF.

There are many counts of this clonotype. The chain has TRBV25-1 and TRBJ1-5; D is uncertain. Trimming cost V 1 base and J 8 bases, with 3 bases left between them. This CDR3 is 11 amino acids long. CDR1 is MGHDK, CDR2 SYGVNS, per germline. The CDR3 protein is CASSELEPQHF. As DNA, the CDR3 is TGTGCCAGCAGTGAATTGGAGCCCCAGCATTTT.